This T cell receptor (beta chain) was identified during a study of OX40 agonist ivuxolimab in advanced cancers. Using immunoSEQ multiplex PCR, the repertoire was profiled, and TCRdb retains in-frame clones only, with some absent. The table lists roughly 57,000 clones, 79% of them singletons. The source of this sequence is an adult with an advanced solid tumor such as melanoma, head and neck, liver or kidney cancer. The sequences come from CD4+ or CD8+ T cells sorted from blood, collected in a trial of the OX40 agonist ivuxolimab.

CDR3 sequence reads: CASSQDPRTGLTNYGYTF. The CDR3 coding sequence is TGTGCCAGCAGCCAAGATCCGAGGACAGGCCTGACTAACTATGGCTACACCTTC. The chain joins TRBV14 to TRBJ1-2; 7 bases align to TRBD1. This CDR3 is 18 amino acids long. Germline V gene sequence: CDR1 SGHDN, CDR2 FVKESK. V trimming: 0 bases; J trimming: 0 bases; junction bases outside the gene matches: 10.